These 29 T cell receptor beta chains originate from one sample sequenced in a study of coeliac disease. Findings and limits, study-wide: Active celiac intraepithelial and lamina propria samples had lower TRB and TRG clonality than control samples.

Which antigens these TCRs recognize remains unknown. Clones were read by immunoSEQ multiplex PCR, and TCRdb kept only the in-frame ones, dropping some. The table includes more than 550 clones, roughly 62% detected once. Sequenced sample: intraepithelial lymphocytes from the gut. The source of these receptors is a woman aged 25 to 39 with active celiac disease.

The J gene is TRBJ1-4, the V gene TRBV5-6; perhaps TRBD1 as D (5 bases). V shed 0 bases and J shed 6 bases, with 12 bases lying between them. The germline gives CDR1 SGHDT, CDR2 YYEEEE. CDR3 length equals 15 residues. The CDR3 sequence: CASSLGGASHEKLFF. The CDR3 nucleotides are TGTGCCAGCAGCTTGGGTGGGGCGAGTCATGAAAAACTGTTTTTT.

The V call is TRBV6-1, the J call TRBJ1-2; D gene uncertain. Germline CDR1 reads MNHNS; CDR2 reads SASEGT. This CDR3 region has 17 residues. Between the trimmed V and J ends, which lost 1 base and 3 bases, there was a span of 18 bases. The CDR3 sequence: CASSEVPIRSVDYGYTF. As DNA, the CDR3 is TGTGCCAGCAGTGAAGTACCGATTCGGAGCGTCGACTATGGCTACACCTTC.

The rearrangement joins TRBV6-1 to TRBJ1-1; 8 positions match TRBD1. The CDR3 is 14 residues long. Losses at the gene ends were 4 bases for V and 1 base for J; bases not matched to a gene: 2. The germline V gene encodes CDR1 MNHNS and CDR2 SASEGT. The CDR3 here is CASSVTGANTEAFF. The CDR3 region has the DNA TGTGCCAGCAGTGTGACAGGGGCGAACACTGAAGCTTTCTTT.

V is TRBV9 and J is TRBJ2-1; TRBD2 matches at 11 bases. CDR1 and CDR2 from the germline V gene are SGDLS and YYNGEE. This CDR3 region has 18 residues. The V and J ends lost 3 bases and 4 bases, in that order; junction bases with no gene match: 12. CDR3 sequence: CASSGGEGGLADYNEQFF. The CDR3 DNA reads TGTGCCAGCAGCGGTGGGGAGGGGGGACTAGCGGATTACAATGAGCAGTTCTTC.

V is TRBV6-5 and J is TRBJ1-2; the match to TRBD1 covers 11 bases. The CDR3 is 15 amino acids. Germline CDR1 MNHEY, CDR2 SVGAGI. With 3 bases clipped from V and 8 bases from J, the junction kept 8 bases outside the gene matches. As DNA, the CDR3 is TGTGCCAGCAGTTATTGGACAGGGGGCTCTAAAGGCTACACCTTC. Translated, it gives CASSYWTGGSKGYTF.

The DNA for the CDR3 is TGCGCCAGCAGCCAAGATCACACCACTAGGGAAAAACTGTTTTTT. Its protein is CASSQDHTTREKLFF. V and J are TRBV4-1 and TRBJ1-4; D call uncertain. The CDR3 extends over 15 amino acids. V lost 0 bases, J lost 8 bases, and 13 bases lay in between. CDR1 is MGHRA, CDR2 YSYEKL, per germline.

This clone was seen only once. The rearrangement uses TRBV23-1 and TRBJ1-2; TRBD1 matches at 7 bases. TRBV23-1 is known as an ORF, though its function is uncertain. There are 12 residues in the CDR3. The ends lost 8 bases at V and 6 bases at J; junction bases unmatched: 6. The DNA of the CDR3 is TGCGCCAGCCCTGACAGGGCGGATGGCTACACCTTC. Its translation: CASPDRADGYTF.

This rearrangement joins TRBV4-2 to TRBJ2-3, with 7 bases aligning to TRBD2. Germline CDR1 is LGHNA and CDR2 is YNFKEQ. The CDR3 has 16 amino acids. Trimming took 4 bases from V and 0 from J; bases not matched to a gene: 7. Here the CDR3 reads CASSRPIAGSTDTQYF. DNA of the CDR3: TGTGCCAGCAGCCGACCAATAGCGGGTAGCACAGATACGCAGTATTTT.

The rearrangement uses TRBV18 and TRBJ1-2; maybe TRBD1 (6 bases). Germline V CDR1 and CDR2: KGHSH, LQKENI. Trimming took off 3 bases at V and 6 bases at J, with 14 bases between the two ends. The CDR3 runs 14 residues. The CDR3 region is CASSPHRDLNGYTF. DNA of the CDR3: TGTGCCAGCTCACCGCACAGGGACCTCAATGGCTACACCTTC.

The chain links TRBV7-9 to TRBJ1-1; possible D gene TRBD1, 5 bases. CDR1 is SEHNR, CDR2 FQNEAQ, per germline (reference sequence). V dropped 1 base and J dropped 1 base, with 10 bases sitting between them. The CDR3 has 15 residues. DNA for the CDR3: TGTGCCAGCAGCTTAGGGGGGGAGTGGAACACTGAAGCTTTCTTT. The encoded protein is CASSLGGEWNTEAFF.

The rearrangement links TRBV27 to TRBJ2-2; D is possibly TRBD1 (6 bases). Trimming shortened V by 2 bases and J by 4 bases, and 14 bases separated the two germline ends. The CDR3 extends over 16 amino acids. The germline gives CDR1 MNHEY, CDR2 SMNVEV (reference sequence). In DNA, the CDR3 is TGTGCCAGCAGTTTAGGGGGCCTTCCGTCCACCGGGGAGCTGTTTTTT. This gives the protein CASSLGGLPSTGELFF.

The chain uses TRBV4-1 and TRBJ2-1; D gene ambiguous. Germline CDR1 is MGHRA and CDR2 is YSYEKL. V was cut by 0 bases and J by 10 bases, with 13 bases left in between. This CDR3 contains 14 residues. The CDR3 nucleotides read TGCGCCAGCAGCCAAGATCGGGTGAGTTGGGAGCAGTTCTTC. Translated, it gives CASSQDRVSWEQFF.

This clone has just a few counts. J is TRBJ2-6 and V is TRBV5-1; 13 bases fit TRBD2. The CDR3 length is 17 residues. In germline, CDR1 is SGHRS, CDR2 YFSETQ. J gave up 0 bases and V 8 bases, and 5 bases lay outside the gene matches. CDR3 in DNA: TGCGCCAGTATGGGACTAGCGGGACTCTCTGGGGCCAACGTCCTGACTTTC. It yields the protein CASMGLAGLSGANVLTF.

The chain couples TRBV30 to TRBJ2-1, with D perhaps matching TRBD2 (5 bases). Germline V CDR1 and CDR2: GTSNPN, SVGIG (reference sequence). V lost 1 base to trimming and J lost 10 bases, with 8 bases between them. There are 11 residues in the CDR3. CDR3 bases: TGTGCCTGGAGTGGGGAGACAGAGCAGTTCTTC. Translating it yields CAWSGETEQFF.

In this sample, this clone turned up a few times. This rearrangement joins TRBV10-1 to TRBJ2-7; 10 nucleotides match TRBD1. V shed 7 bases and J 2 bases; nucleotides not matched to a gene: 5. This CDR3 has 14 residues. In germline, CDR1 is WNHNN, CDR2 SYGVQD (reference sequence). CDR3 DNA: TGCGCCAGCAAAAACGGGACAGGGGCCTACGAGCAGTACTTC. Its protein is CASKNGTGAYEQYF.

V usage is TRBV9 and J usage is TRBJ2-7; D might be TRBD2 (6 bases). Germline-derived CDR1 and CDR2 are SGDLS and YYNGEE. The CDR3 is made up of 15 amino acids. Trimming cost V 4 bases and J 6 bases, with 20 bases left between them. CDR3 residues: CASSPHSGRVGEQYF. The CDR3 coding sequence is TGTGCCAGCAGCCCCCACAGCGGGCGGGTCGGCGAGCAGTACTTC.

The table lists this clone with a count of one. The CDR3 spells CASSLELMDYGYTF. In DNA form, the CDR3 reads TGTGCCAGCAGCTTGGAACTGATGGACTATGGCTACACCTTC. The genes are TRBV5-8 and TRBJ1-2; D is uncertain. The CDR3 sequence is 14 residues long. Trimming cost V 0 bases and J 3 bases, with 9 bases left between them. In germline, CDR1 is SGHTS, CDR2 YDEGEE.

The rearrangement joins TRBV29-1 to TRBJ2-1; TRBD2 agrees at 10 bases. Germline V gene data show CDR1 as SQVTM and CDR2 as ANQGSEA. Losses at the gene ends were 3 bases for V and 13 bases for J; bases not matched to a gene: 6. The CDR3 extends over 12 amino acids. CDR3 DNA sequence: TGCAGCGTTGAGGGACTAGCGCCTTCACAGTTCTTC. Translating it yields CSVEGLAPSQFF.

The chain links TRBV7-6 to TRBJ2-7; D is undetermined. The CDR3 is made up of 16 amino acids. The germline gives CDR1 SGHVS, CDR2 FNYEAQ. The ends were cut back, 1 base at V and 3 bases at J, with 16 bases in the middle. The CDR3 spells CASSLGPRPSLYEQYF. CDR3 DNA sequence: TGTGCCAGCAGCTTAGGCCCGCGGCCATCACTCTACGAGCAGTACTTC.

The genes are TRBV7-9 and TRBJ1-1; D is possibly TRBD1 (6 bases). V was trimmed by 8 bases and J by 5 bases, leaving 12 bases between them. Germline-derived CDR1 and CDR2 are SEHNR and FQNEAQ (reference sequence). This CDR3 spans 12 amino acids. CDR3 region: CASAGVKTEAFF. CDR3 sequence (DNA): TGTGCCAGCGCAGGGGTTAAAACTGAAGCTTTCTTT.

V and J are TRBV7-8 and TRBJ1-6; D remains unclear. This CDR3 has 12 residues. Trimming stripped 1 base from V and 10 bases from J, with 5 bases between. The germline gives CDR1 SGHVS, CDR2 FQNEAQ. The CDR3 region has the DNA TGTGCCAGCAGCTTAGATTTATCACCCCTCCACTTT. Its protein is CASSLDLSPLHF.

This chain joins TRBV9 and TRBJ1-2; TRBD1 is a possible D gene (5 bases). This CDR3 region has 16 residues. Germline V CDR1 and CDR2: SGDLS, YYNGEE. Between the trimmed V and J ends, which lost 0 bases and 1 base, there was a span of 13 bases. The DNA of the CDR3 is TGTGCCAGCAGCGTAGGCCAGGGCGCGTTTAACTATGGCTACACCTTC. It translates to CASSVGQGAFNYGYTF.

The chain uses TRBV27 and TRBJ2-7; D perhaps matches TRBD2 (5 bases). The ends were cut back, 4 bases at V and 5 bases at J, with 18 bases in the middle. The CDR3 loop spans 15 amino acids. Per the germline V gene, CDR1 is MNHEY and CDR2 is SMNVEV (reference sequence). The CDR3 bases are TGTGCCAGCAGTTCGCTACTAGAGTGGGGTGACGAGCAGTACTTC. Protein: CASSSLLEWGDEQYF.

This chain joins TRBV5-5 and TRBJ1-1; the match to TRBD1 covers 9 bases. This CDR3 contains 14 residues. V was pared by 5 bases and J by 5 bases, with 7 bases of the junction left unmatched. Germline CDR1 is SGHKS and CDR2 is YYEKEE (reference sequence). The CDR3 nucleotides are TGTGCCAGCAGGTTCGACAGGGGGAGGACTGAAGCTTTCTTT. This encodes CASRFDRGRTEAFF.

The CDR3 coding sequence is TGTGCCAGCAGCCTAGGACAGGGGAATGGTGAAGCTTTCTTT. Its translation: CASSLGQGNGEAFF. The chain has TRBV9 and TRBJ1-1; 9 bases fit TRBD1. V shed 4 bases and J 7 bases; nucleotides not matched to a gene: 8. Germline V gene data show CDR1 as SGDLS and CDR2 as YYNGEE. This CDR3 comprises 14 residues. Together with reference TRBV9 and TRBJ1-1, the CDR3 gives the full variable domain: DSGVTQTPKHLITATGQRVTLRCSPRSGDLSVYWYQQSLDQGLQFLIQYYNGEERAKGNILERFSAQQFPDLHSELNLSSLELGDSALYFCASSLGQGNGEAFFGQGTRLTVV.

CDR3 DNA: TGTGCCAGCAGCCTCGGAGTAGCGGGAGGGTCTGGCACAGATACGCAGTATTTT. This gives the protein CASSLGVAGGSGTDTQYF. The chain links TRBV4-2 to TRBJ2-3; 11 nucleotides line up with TRBD2. The V and J ends lost 4 bases and 1 base, in that order; junction bases with no gene match: 10. Germline CDR1 is LGHNA and CDR2 is YNFKEQ. The CDR3 is 18 amino acids.

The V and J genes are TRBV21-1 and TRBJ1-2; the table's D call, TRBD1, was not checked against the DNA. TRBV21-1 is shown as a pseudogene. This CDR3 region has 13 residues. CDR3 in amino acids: CASEAGGRYGYTF. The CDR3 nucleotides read TGTGCCAGCGAGGCAGGGGGCAGGTATGGCTACACCTTC.

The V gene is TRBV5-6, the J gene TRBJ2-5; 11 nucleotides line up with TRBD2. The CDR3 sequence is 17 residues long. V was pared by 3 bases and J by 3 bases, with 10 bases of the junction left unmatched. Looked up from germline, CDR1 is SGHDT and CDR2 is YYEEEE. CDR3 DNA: TGTGCCAGCAGCTCCCTTGGACTAGCGGGCATCAAAGAGACCCAGTACTTC. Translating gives CASSSLGLAGIKETQYF.

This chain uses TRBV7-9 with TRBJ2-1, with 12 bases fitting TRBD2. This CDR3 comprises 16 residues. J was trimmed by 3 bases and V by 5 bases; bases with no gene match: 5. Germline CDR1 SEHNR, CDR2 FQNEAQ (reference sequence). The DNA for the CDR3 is TGTGCCAGCAGCCCAGCGACTAGCGGGAGCTACAATGAGCAGTTCTTC. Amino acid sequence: CASSPATSGSYNEQFF.